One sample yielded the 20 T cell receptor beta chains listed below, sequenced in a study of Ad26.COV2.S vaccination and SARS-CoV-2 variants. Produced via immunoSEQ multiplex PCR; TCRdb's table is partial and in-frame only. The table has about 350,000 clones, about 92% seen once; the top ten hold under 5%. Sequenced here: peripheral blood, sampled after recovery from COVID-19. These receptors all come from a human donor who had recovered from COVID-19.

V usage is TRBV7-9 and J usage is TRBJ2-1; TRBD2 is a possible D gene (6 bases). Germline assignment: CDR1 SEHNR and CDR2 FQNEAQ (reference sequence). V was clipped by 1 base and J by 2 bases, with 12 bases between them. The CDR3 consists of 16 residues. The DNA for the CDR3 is TGTGCCAGCAGCTTAGGGGCGGGGCACGCCTACAATGAGCAGTTCTTC. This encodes CASSLGAGHAYNEQFF.

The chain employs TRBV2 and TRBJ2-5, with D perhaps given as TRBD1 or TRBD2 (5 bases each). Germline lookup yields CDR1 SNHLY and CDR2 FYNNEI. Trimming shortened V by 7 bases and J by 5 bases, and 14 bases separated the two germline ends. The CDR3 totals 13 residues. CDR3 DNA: TGTGCCAGCATTGGGGGTAGACGGGAGACCCAGTACTTC. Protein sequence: CASIGGRRETQYF.

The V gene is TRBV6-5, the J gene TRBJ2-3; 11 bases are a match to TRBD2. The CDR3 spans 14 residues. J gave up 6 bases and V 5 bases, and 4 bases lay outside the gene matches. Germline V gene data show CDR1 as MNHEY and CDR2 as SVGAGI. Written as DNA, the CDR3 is TGTGCCAGCAGTCGACTAGCGGGGACCGATACGCAGTATTTT. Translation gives CASSRLAGTDTQYF.

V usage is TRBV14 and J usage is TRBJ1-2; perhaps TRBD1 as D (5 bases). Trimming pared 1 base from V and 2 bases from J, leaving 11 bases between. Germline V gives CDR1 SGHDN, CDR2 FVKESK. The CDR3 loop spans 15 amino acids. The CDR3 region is CASSQAPGHNYGYTF. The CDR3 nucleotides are TGTGCCAGCAGCCAAGCCCCGGGGCACAACTATGGCTACACCTTC.

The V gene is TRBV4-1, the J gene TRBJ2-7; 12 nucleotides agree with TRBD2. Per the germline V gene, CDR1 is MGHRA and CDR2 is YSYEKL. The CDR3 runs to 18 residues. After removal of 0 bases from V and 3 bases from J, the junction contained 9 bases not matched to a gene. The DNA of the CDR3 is TGCGCCAGCAGCCAAGATTCCCTAGCGGGGGGGAGGATCTACGAGCAGTACTTC. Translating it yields CASSQDSLAGGRIYEQYF.

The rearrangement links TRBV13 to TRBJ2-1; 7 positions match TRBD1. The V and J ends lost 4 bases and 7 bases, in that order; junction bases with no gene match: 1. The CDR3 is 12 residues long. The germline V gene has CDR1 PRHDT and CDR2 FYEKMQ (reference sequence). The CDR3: CASSSTGNEQFF. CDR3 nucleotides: TGTGCCAGCAGCTCGACAGGGAATGAGCAGTTCTTC.

The CDR3 region is CASNAGGSSYNSPLHF. Here the CDR3 DNA reads TGTGCCAGCAACGCCGGGGGGAGCTCCTATAATTCACCCCTCCACTTT. This chain connects TRBV9 to TRBJ1-6, with TRBD1 as a possible D gene (5 bases). CDR3 length: 16 amino acids. V was trimmed by 6 bases and J by 0 bases, leaving 13 bases between them. CDR1 SGDLS and CDR2 YYNGEE come from the germline V gene.

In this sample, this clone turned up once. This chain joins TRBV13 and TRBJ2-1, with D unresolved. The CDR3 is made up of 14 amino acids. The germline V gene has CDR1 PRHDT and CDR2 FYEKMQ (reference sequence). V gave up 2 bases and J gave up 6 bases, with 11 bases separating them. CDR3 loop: CASSLLQKFNEQFF. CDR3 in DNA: TGTGCCAGCAGCTTACTCCAGAAATTCAATGAGCAGTTCTTC.

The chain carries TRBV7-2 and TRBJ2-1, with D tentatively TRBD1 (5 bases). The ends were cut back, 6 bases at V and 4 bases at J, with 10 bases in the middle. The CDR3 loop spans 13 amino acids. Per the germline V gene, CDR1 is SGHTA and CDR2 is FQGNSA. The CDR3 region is CASSYAGYNEQFF. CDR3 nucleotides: TGTGCCAGCAGTTATGCAGGGTACAATGAGCAGTTCTTC.

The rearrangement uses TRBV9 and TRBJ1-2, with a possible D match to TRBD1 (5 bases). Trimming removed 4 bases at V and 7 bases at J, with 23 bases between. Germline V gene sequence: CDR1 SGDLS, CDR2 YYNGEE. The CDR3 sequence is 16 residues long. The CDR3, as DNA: TGTGCCAGCAGCCTGTCCCCCAGGGTTTCGTTCCTTGGCTACACCTTC. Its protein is CASSLSPRVSFLGYTF.

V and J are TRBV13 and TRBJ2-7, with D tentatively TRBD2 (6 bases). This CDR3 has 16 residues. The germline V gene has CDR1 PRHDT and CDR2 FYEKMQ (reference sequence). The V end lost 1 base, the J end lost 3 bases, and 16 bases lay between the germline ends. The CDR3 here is CASSLVASVGGYEQYF. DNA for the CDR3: TGTGCCAGCAGCTTAGTGGCTAGCGTGGGGGGCTACGAGCAGTACTTC. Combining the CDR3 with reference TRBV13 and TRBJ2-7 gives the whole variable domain AAGVIQSPRHLIKEKRETATLKCYPIPRHDTVYWYQQGPGQDPQFLISFYEKMQSDKGSIPDRFSAQQFSDYHSELNMSSLELGDSALYFCASSLVASVGGYEQYFGPGTRLTVT.

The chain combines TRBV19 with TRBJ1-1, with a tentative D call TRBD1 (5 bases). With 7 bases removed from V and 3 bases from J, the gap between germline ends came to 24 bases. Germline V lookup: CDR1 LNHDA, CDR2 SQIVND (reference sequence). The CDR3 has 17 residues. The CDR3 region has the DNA TGTGCCAGTACCCGTCTGGGCTCCGGGGGAGTGGACACTGAAGCTTTCTTT. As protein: CASTRLGSGGVDTEAFF.

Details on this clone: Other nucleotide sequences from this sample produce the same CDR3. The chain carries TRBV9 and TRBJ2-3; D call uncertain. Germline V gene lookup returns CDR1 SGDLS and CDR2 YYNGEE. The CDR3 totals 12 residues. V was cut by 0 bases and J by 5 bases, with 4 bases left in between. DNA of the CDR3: TGTGCCAGCAGCGTAGGTGAAGATACGCAGTATTTT. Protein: CASSVGEDTQYF.

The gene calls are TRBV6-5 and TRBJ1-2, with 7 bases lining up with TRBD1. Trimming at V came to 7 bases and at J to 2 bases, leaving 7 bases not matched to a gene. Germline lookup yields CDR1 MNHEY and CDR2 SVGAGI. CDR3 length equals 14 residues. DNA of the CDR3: TGTGCCAGCACAGGGGGATATACGAACTATGGCTACACCTTC. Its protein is CASTGGYTNYGYTF.

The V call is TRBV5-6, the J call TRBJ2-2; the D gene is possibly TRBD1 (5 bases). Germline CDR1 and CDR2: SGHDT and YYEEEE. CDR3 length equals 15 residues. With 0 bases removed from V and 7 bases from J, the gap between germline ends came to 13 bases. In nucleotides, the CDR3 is TGTGCCAGCAGCTTGGAACAGACCAGGGTCGGGGAGCTGTTTTTT. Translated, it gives CASSLEQTRVGELFF.

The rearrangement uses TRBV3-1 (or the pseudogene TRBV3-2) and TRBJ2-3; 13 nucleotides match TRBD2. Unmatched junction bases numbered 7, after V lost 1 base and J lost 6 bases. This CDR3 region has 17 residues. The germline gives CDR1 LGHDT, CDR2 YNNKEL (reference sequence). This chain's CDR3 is CASSQGGLAGTHDTQYF. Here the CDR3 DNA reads TGTGCCAGCAGCCAAGGGGGACTAGCGGGGACCCACGATACGCAGTATTTT.

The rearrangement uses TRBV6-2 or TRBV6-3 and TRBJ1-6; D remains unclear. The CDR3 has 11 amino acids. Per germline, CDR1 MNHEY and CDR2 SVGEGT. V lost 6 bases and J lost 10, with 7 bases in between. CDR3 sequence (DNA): TGTGCCAGCAGCAGAAGGTCACCCCTCCACTTT. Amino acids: CASSRRSPLHF.

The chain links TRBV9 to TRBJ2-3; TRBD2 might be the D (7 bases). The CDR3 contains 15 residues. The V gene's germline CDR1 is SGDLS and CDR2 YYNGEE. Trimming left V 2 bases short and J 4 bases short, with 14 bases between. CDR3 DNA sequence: TGTGCCAGCAGCGTGGGGGGGGCCGGGCCAGATACGCAGTATTTT. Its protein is CASSVGGAGPDTQYF.

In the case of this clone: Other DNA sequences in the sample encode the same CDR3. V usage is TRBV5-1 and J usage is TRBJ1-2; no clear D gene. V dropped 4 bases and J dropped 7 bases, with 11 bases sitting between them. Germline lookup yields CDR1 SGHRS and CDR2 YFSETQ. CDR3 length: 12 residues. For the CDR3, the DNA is TGCGCCAGCAGCCTCGATGGGGTTGGCTACACCTTC. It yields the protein CASSLDGVGYTF.

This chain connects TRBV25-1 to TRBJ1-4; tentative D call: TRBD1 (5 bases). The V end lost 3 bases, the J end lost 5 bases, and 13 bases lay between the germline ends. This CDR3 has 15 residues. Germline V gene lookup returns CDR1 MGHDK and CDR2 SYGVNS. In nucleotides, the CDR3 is TGTGCCAGCAGTGACCGTCGGGGCCCAAATGAAAAACTGTTTTTT. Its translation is CASSDRRGPNEKLFF.